This is a list of T cell receptor beta chains from one sample in a study of vaccination and CD4 T cells after COVID-19. These receptors have no known antigen. TCRdb called the PCR reads again in MiXCR, with one record for every CDR3 protein. The data hold about 6,600 distinct CDR3 sequences, with around 50% observed a single time. Sequencing was carried out using CD4+ T cells from blood, cultured in vitro. Receptors originate from a human donor who had recovered from COVID-19. CDR3s include the opening cysteine and the closing phenylalanine or tryptophan. A D gene is named only where the DNA matches it firmly. A row's size may be missing; if present it is once, few, many or a size class.

>TRBJ2-7|TRBD2|large|TRBV6-1
TGTGCCAGCAGAAGCGGGAGTAGGTCCTACGAGCAGTACTTC
CASRSGSRSYEQYF
>TRBJ1-1|.|.|TRBV7-9
TGTGCCAGCAGTTCACGAGCGGACGGCCCTGAAGCTTTCTTT
CASSSRADGPEAFF
>TRBJ2-3|.|few|TRBV7-2
TGTGCCAGCAGCCCCCAGGGTGGTGAGCGGGATACGCAGTATTTT
CASSPQGGERDTQYF
>TRBJ2-7|.|once|TRBV7-2
TGTGCCAGCAGCTTAGGATCGGGGTACGAGCAGTACTTC
CASSLGSGYEQYF
>TRBJ2-3|.|.|TRBV5-1
TGCGCCAGCAGCGGCGGGACTAGCACAGATACGCAGTATTTT
CASSGGTSTDTQYF
>TRBJ1-5|.|few|TRBV6-2/TRBV6-3
TGTGCCAGCAGTCGGACAGTGAGCAATCAGCCCCAGCATTTT
CASSRTVSNQPQHF
>TRBJ2-3|TRBD2|.|TRBV7-6
TGTGCCAGTATAGCGGGGGGTAGCACAGATACGCAGTATTTT
CASIAGGSTDTQYF
>TRBJ1-5|TRBD1|few|TRBV6-1
TGTGCCAGCAGTGAACAGGGGGCTTGGGAGCCCCAGCATTTT
CASSEQGAWEPQHF
>TRBJ2-5|.|.|TRBV5-1
TGCGCCAGCAGCTTGGACTCCGCGTACCAAGAGACCCAGTACTTC
CASSLDSAYQETQYF
>TRBJ2-3|.|.|TRBV21-1
TGTGCCAGCAGCAAATTAGAGGGGCCCCCGATCGGTACGCAGTATTTT
CASSKLEGPPIGTQYF
>TRBJ2-1|TRBD2|.|TRBV20-1
TGCAGTGCCACTATAGCGGGAGGCTCCTACAATGAGCAATTCTTC
CSATIAGGSYNEQFF
>TRBJ1-4|TRBD1|.|TRBV6-1
TGTGCCAGCAGCCGGGGACAGTTACCAACTAATGAAAAACTGTTTTTT
CASSRGQLPTNEKLFF
>TRBJ2-3|TRBD1|few|TRBV11-1
TGTGCCAGCAGCTCACGGGGACAGTCCACAGATACGCAGTATTTT
CASSSRGQSTDTQYF
>TRBJ1-2|TRBD1|.|TRBV6-1
TGTGCCAGCAGTCTACAGGGGAACTATGGCTACACCTTC
CASSLQGNYGYTF
>TRBJ2-7|.|.|TRBV5-6
TGTGCCAGCAGCCGAGGGACGTACGAGCAGTACTTC
CASSRGTYEQYF